One TCR beta chain is described in this entry. This clone's antigen is unknown. No base-level quality is on record; no much larger clone is a single base apart. The data are from a study of blood T cell repertoires in COVID-19 (TCRdb year 2020). Context from the whole study: Samples from collaborators originated in the United States, Italy and Spain and spanned both the acute and convalescent phases of COVID-19. Deeply sampled blood TCRbeta repertoires from subjects exposed to, actively infected with, or recovered from COVID-19 were included in the dataset. The prospective study material was composed of cDNA or gDNA derived from T cells, B-cell-depleted T cells, or PBMCs. Where available, HLA class I and class II types were obtained from metadata supplied by the sample provider rather than from assay-based typing. The repertoires were released in a freely available public database intended as a resource for research on the immune response to SARS-CoV-2. Samples were obtained from the ongoing ImmuneRACE study (first 160 participants) and from 1,254 subjects provided by 6 global collaborators. Nearly every sample came with metadata listing a de-identified subject ID, COVID-19 status, age in years and sex. On the study overall, not on this receptor specifically: Clinical and demographic metadata were provided uncurated, with the amount varying by source and participant.

Based on the germline V gene, the CDR1 and CDR2 sequences are SGHTA and FQGTGA. Its CDR3 holds 13 amino acids, cysteine through phenylalanine. Of all the DNA, just the CDR3 is kept, 39 bases in frame from base 1. Trimming costs V 2 bases and J 13 bases, and their ends lie 17 bases apart. TCRbeta CDR3 regions were amplified from genomic DNA by means of the immunoSEQ Assay, a bias-controlled multiplex PCR. As for the authors' bioinformatics: Nucleated cell counts per sample were estimated from amplification of reference gene primers within the assay. To quantify the absolute abundance of each unique TCRbeta CDR3 rearrangement, sequence reads were collapsed and filtered. For each sample, productive Simpson clonality was calculated by taking the square root of Simpson's diversity index across productive rearrangements. TCRdb obtained this table from immuneACCESS and retained in-frame rearrangements with V and J assigned. These tables miss some clones; where compared with another copy, unresolved V genes account for less than half of the shortfall, and the remainder is unexplained. Clonal size and the V and J genes are those of that table, whereas D and trimming came from the DNA. This sample is represented by about 190,000 clones; about 81% of them were singletons. The top ten constitute approximately 10% of the sample.

One collaborating source in Seattle enrolled patients while the patients were actively infected and followed the patients over time throughout the course of disease. The collaborating institutions used their own protocols to collect whole blood in K2EDTA tubes. Collaborator samples were shipped for TCRbeta analysis as frozen whole blood, isolated PBMCs, or DNA extracted from either sample type. This receptor was identified in a woman older than 75 with COVID-19, enrolled during active disease. Specimen: peripheral blood. This chain joins TRBV7-3 to TRBJ1-1, with the D gene too uncertain to name. The bases read TGTGCCAGCAGCTTATCCTTGAACAGCTACTTTTTCTTT. This is translated as CASSLSLNSYFFF.